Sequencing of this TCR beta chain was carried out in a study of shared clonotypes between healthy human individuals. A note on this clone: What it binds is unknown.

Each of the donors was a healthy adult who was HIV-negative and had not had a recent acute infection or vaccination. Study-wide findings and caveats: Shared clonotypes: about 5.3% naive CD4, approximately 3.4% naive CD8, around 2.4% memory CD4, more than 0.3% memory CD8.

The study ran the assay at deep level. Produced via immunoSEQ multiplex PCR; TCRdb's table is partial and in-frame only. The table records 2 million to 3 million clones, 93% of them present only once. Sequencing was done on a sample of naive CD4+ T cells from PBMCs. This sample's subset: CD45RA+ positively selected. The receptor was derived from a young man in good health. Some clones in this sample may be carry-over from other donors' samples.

CDR3 in DNA: TGTGCCAGCAGCCAAGGGTGGGGACCAGATACGCAGTATTTT. It specifies CASSQGWGPDTQYF. The chain has TRBV11-2 and TRBJ2-3; D might be TRBD1 or TRBD2, each matching 5 bases. V gave up 5 bases and J gave up 4 bases, with 13 bases separating them. The CDR3 has 14 amino acids. CDR1 is SGHAT and CDR2 is FQNNGV in the germline V gene. Complete variable domain (other parts from reference TRBV11-2 and TRBJ2-3): EAGVAQSPRYKIIEKRQSVAFWCNPISGHATLYWYQQILGQGPKLLIQFQNNGVVDDSQLPKDRFSAERLKGVDSTLKIQPAKLEDSAVYLCASSQGWGPDTQYFGPGTRLTVL.